These T cell receptor beta chains were read from a single sample in a study of T cell changes during pregnancy in multiple sclerosis. Clones were read by immunoSEQ multiplex PCR, and TCRdb kept only the in-frame ones, dropping some. The sample gives roughly 99,000 clones, under 95% of which show up once; more than 2% is in the top ten. Source: peripheral blood, taken after pregnancy. Source of these receptors: a female donor in good health, enrolled as a control in a pregnancy study. Both conserved end residues are part of each CDR3. D genes are given only for firm matches. The size entry is marked missing in some rows and otherwise reads once, few, many or a size class.

D: TRBD1
length: 13
J: TRBJ2-5
size: NA
V: TRBV5-1
CDR3: CASSFGDRIAQYF
DNA: TGCGCCAGCAGCTTCGGGGACAGAATAGCCCAGTACTTC

D: TRBD1
length: 12
J: TRBJ1-1
size: NA
V: TRBV7-9
CDR3: CASSLETGAAFF
DNA: TGTGCCAGCAGCCTAGAAACAGGGGCAGCTTTCTTT

D: TRBD1
length: 15
J: TRBJ2-2
size: NA
V: TRBV19
CDR3: CASSVGTGWTGELFF
DNA: TGTGCCAGTAGTGTCGGGACAGGATGGACCGGGGAGCTGTTTTTT

D: NA
length: 13
J: TRBJ1-5
size: once
V: TRBV28
CDR3: CASPTGRNQPQHF
DNA: TGTGCCAGCCCGACAGGCCGTAATCAGCCCCAGCATTTT

D: TRBD1
length: 13
J: TRBJ1-1
size: NA
V: TRBV2
CDR3: CASSSQGGTEAFF
DNA: TGTGCCAGCAGTTCCCAGGGGGGCACTGAAGCTTTCTTT

D: TRBD1
length: 14
J: TRBJ2-1
size: few
V: TRBV4-1
CDR3: CASSPQDRSYEQFF
DNA: TGCGCCAGCAGCCCCCAGGACAGGTCGTATGAGCAGTTCTTC

D: NA
length: 19
J: TRBJ1-2
size: NA
V: TRBV11-2
CDR3: CASSSSGGRFHLSNYGYTF
DNA: TGTGCCAGCAGCTCCTCGGGGGGGCGGTTTCACCTGTCTAACTATGGCTACACCTTC

D: NA
length: 13
J: TRBJ2-1
size: NA
V: TRBV10-3
CDR3: CATIPGLYNEQFF
DNA: TGTGCCACAATTCCAGGGCTGTACAATGAGCAGTTCTTC

D: TRBD1
length: 13
J: TRBJ1-5
size: NA
V: TRBV29-1
CDR3: CSVGQGSHQPQHF
DNA: TGCAGCGTTGGACAGGGTTCGCATCAGCCCCAGCATTTT

D: TRBD2
length: 13
J: TRBJ2-1
size: NA
V: TRBV5-5
CDR3: CASSRGLGDEQFF
DNA: TGTGCCAGCTCCCGGGGACTAGGGGATGAGCAGTTCTTC

D: NA
length: 14
J: TRBJ2-1
size: NA
V: TRBV7-8
CDR3: CASSLGIWRGKQFF
DNA: TGTGCCAGCAGCTTAGGAATTTGGCGGGGAAAGCAGTTCTTC

D: NA
length: 15
J: TRBJ1-5
size: once
V: TRBV6-6
CDR3: CASSLHHYSNQPQHF
DNA: TGTGCCAGCAGCTTACACCATTATAGCAATCAGCCCCAGCATTTT

D: TRBD1
length: 15
J: TRBJ2-3
size: NA
V: TRBV5-6
CDR3: CASSFRDSSTDTQYF
DNA: TGTGCCAGCAGCTTCCGGGACAGTAGCACAGATACGCAGTATTTT

D: TRBD1
length: 12
J: TRBJ2-7
size: NA
V: TRBV28
CDR3: CASHGQGREQYF
DNA: TGTGCCAGCCATGGACAGGGACGCGAGCAGTACTTC

D: NA
length: 14
J: TRBJ2-7
size: NA
V: TRBV4-1
CDR3: CASSRAQGSDEQYF
DNA: TGCGCCAGCAGCCGGGCGCAGGGGAGCGACGAGCAGTACTTC

D: NA
length: 15
J: TRBJ1-4
size: NA
V: TRBV6-5
CDR3: CASSMSGVTNEKLFF
DNA: TGTGCCAGCAGTATGAGCGGGGTTACTAATGAAAAACTGTTTTTT

D: NA
length: 15
J: TRBJ1-5
size: NA
V: TRBV2
CDR3: CASSEDRHSNQPQHF
DNA: TGTGCCAGCAGTGAAGACAGACATAGCAATCAGCCCCAGCATTTT

D: TRBD2
length: 17
J: TRBJ2-5
size: NA
V: TRBV5-1
CDR3: CASSLQFASGGGETQYF
DNA: TGCGCCAGCAGCTTGCAGTTCGCTAGCGGGGGGGGTGAGACCCAGTACTTC

D: TRBD2
length: 18
J: TRBJ2-1
size: NA
V: TRBV5-4
CDR3: CASSPNVAGGPAYNEQFF
DNA: TGTGCCAGCAGCCCCAATGTGGCGGGAGGCCCCGCGTACAATGAGCAGTTCTTC

D: NA
length: 13
J: TRBJ1-2
size: NA
V: TRBV28
CDR3: CASSLYGESGYTF
DNA: TGTGCCAGCAGTTTATACGGGGAATCCGGCTACACCTTC

D: TRBD1
length: 14
J: TRBJ1-1
size: NA
V: TRBV10-3
CDR3: CAISVRKGAAEAFF
DNA: TGTGCCATCAGTGTCAGGAAGGGGGCGGCTGAAGCTTTCTTT

D: NA
length: 19
J: TRBJ2-5
size: NA
V: TRBV27
CDR3: CASSLTPSGLGGGQRSQYF
DNA: TGTGCCAGCAGTCTTACCCCCTCAGGGTTAGGGGGTGGGCAAAGGTCCCAGTACTTC

D: TRBD1
length: 14
J: TRBJ2-1
size: NA
V: TRBV19
CDR3: CASSGRGPQNEQFF
DNA: TGTGCCAGTAGTGGCAGGGGGCCACAGAATGAGCAGTTCTTC

D: TRBD1
length: 13
J: TRBJ2-7
size: NA
V: TRBV2
CDR3: CASDRVDGYEQYF
DNA: TGTGCCAGTGACAGGGTGGATGGCTACGAGCAGTACTTC

D: TRBD1
length: 15
J: TRBJ1-1
size: NA
V: TRBV13
CDR3: CASSSTGELTTEAFF
DNA: TGTGCCAGCAGCTCGACAGGGGAGTTAACGACTGAAGCTTTCTTT

D: NA
length: 13
J: TRBJ2-2
size: NA
V: TRBV7-9
CDR3: CASSLGRVGELFF
DNA: TGTGCCAGCAGCTTAGGGAGGGTCGGGGAGCTGTTTTTT

D: NA
length: 14
J: TRBJ1-4
size: NA
V: TRBV19
CDR3: CASSMTATNEKLFF
DNA: TGTGCCAGTAGTATGACAGCAACTAATGAAAAACTGTTTTTT

D: NA
length: 16
J: TRBJ2-3
size: NA
V: TRBV2
CDR3: CASRLLLTGLGDTQYF
DNA: TGTGCCAGCAGACTCCTACTGACAGGTTTGGGAGATACGCAGTATTTT

D: NA
length: 12
J: TRBJ1-1
size: NA
V: TRBV28
CDR3: CASTDRYTEAFF
DNA: TGTGCCAGCACCGACAGGTACACTGAAGCTTTCTTT

D: NA
length: 15
J: TRBJ1-1
size: NA
V: TRBV30
CDR3: CAWSRPGGLNTEAFF
DNA: TGTGCCTGGAGCCGACCGGGGGGGCTTAACACTGAAGCTTTCTTT

D: NA
length: 13
J: TRBJ1-1
size: once
V: TRBV6-5
CDR3: CASSWNRVTEAFF
DNA: TGTGCCAGCAGTTGGAACAGGGTCACTGAAGCTTTCTTT

D: NA
length: 11
J: TRBJ2-5
size: NA
V: TRBV18
CDR3: CASSPAETQYF
DNA: TGTGCCAGCTCACCGGCAGAGACCCAGTACTTC

D: NA
length: 14
J: TRBJ2-7
size: NA
V: TRBV2
CDR3: CASSEAARVFEQYF
DNA: TGTGCCAGCAGTGAAGCGGCCAGGGTGTTCGAGCAGTACTTC

D: TRBD2
length: 15
J: TRBJ2-1
size: NA
V: TRBV5-1
CDR3: CASRRLAARRDEQFF
DNA: TGCGCCAGCAGACGACTAGCGGCTCGAAGGGATGAGCAGTTCTTC

D: NA
length: 14
J: TRBJ1-5
size: NA
V: TRBV6-5
CDR3: CASSYGARDQPQHF
DNA: TGTGCCAGCAGTTACGGAGCCCGCGATCAGCCCCAGCATTTT

D: NA
length: 11
J: TRBJ2-1
size: NA
V: TRBV20-1
CDR3: CSAPPRDEQFF
DNA: TGCAGTGCTCCCCCGAGGGATGAGCAGTTCTTC

D: NA
length: 15
J: TRBJ1-2
size: NA
V: TRBV6-6
CDR3: CASSYREARRDGYTF
DNA: TGTGCCAGCAGTTACCGCGAGGCGAGACGAGATGGCTACACCTTC

D: NA
length: 17
J: TRBJ2-3
size: NA
V: TRBV19
CDR3: CASSWRWVAKSTDTQYF
DNA: TGTGCCAGTAGTTGGAGGTGGGTAGCGAAGAGCACAGATACGCAGTATTTT

D: NA
length: 12
J: TRBJ1-2
size: NA
V: TRBV7-9
CDR3: CASSLLGAGYTF
DNA: TGTGCCAGCAGCCTGTTGGGAGCTGGCTACACCTTC

D: TRBD1
length: 14
J: TRBJ1-1
size: NA
V: TRBV9
CDR3: CASSVRQGNTEAFF
DNA: TGTGCCAGCAGCGTCAGACAGGGGAACACTGAAGCTTTCTTT

D: TRBD1
length: 14
J: TRBJ2-1
size: NA
V: TRBV30
CDR3: CACPGQGSYNEQFF
DNA: TGTGCCTGCCCGGGACAGGGTTCCTACAATGAGCAGTTCTTC

D: NA
length: 17
J: TRBJ1-1
size: NA
V: TRBV19
CDR3: CASRHPSDLTGTAEAFF
DNA: TGTGCCAGTAGGCACCCCAGCGACCTAACAGGGACCGCTGAAGCTTTCTTT

D: NA
length: 15
J: TRBJ2-2
size: NA
V: TRBV6-6
CDR3: CASSYRVGVAGELFF
DNA: TGTGCCAGCAGTTACAGGGTCGGGGTTGCCGGGGAGCTGTTTTTT

D: TRBD1
length: 15
J: TRBJ2-2
size: NA
V: TRBV18
CDR3: CASSPGQGATGELFF
DNA: TGTGCCAGCTCACCGGGACAGGGGGCTACCGGGGAGCTGTTTTTT

D: TRBD1
length: 14
J: TRBJ1-4
size: NA
V: TRBV4-1
CDR3: CASSQGTGHEKLFF
DNA: TGCGCCAGCAGCCAAGGGACAGGGCACGAAAAACTGTTTTTT

D: TRBD1
length: 12
J: TRBJ2-7
size: NA
V: TRBV9
CDR3: CASSATGDEQYF
DNA: TGTGCCAGCAGCGCGACAGGGGACGAGCAGTACTTC

D: NA
length: 15
J: TRBJ2-2
size: NA
V: TRBV28
CDR3: CASSPAGRGGLALFF
DNA: TGTGCCAGCAGTCCCGCCGGCCGAGGGGGATTGGCGCTGTTTTTT

D: NA
length: 22
J: TRBJ2-1
size: NA
V: TRBV29-1
CDR3: CSVVGGTPRNRDRGSSYNEQFF
DNA: TGCAGCGTCGTTGGAGGGACCCCACGAAATCGGGACCGGGGCAGCTCCTACAATGAGCAGTTCTTC

D: TRBD2
length: 15
J: TRBJ2-5
size: NA
V: TRBV6-5
CDR3: CASSYSIQRGETQYF
DNA: TGTGCCAGCAGTTACTCGATTCAGCGGGGCGAGACCCAGTACTTC

D: TRBD1
length: 15
J: TRBJ1-2
size: NA
V: TRBV5-5
CDR3: CASSLRTGATLGYTF
DNA: TGTGCCAGCAGCCTCCGGACAGGAGCCACCCTGGGCTACACCTTC

D: NA
length: 19
J: TRBJ2-6
size: NA
V: TRBV4-1
CDR3: CASSQEGGAAFSGANVLTF
DNA: TGCGCCAGCAGCCAAGAGGGGGGGGCCGCTTTCTCTGGGGCCAACGTCCTGACTTTC